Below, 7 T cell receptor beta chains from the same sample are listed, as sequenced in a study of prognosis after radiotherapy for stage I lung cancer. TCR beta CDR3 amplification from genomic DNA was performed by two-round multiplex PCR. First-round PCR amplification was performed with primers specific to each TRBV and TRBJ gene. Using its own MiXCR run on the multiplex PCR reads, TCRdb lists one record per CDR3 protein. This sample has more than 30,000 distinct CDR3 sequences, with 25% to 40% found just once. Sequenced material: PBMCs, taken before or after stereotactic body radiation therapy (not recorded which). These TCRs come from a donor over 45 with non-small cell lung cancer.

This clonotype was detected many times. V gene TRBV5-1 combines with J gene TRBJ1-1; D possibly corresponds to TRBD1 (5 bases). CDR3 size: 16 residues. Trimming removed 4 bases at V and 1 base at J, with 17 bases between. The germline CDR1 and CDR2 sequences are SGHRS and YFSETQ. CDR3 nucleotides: TGCGCCAGCAGCATGTACTACCCCGGACAGAACACTGAAGCTTTCTTT. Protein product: CASSMYYPGQNTEAFF.

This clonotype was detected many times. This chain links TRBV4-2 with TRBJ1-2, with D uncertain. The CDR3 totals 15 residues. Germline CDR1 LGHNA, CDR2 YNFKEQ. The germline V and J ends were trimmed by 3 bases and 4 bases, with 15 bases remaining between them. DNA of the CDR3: TGTGCCAGCAGCCAGAACGAAGGCCAAGCCTATGGCTACACCTTC. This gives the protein CASSQNEGQAYGYTF.

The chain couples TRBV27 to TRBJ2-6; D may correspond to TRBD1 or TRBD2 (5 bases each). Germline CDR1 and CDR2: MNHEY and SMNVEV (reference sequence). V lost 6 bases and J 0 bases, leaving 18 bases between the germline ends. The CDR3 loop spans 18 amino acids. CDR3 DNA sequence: TGTGCCAGCAGGTCCACCTCCCGGGGACGCTCTGGGGCCAACGTCCTGACTTTC. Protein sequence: CASRSTSRGRSGANVLTF.

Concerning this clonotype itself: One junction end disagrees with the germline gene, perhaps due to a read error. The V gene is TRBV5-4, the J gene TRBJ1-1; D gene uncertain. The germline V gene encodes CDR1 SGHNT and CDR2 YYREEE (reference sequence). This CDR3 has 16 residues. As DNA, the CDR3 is TGTGCCAGCAGCTTGGCCTTTGGGAGTAGGAACGCTGAAGCTTTCTTT. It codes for CASSLAFGSRNAEAFF. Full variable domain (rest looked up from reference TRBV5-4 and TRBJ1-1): ETGVTQSPTHLIKTRGQQVTLRCSSQSGHNTVSWYQQALGQGPQFIFQYYREEENGRGNFPPRFSGLQFPNYSSELNVNALELDDSALYLCASSLAFGSRNAEAFFGQGTRLTVV.

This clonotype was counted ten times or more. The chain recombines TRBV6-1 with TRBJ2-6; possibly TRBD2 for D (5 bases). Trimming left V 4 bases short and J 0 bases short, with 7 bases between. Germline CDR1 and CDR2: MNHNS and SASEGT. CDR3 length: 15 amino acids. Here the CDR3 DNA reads TGTGCCAGCAGTGCAGGACTCTCTGGGGCCAACGTCCTGACTTTC. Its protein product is CASSAGLSGANVLTF.

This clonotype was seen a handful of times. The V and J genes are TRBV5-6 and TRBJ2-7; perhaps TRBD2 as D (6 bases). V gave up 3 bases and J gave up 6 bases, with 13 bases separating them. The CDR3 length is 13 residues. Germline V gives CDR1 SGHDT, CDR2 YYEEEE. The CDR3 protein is CASSSTDYSEQYF. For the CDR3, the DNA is TGTGCCAGCAGCTCGACGGACTATTCCGAGCAGTACTTC.

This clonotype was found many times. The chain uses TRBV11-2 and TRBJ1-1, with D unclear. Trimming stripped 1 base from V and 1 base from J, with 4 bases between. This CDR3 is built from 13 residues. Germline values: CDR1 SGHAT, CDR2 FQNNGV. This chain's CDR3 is CASSLVKNTEAFF. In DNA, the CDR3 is TGTGCCAGCAGCTTAGTGAAGAACACTGAAGCTTTCTTT. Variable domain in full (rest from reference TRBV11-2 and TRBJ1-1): EAGVAQSPRYKIIEKRQSVAFWCNPISGHATLYWYQQILGQGPKLLIQFQNNGVVDDSQLPKDRFSAERLKGVDSTLKIQPAKLEDSAVYLCASSLVKNTEAFFGQGTRLTVV.